These T cell receptor beta chains were read from a single sample in a study of shared clonotypes between healthy human individuals. The method was immunoSEQ multiplex PCR; TCRdb's version includes in-frame clones alone and lacks a portion of them. The sample records some 740,000 clones, nearly 95% being singletons. The sample consisted of naive CD8+ T cells sorted from blood. These receptors all stem from a man aged 30-40 years in good health. The CDR3 runs from the conserved cysteine through the conserved F or W. A D gene is named only where the DNA matches it firmly. Size values are once, few and many counts, or a class for expanded clones, and some rows have none.

J,D,V,size,CDR3,DNA
TRBJ2-2,-,TRBV18,-,CASSPRRQLSNTGELFF,TGTGCCAGCTCACCCAGGAGACAGCTTTCGAACACCGGGGAGCTGTTTTTT
TRBJ2-3,-,TRBV6-5,-,CASSPSLGEDTQYF,TGTGCCAGCAGTCCGAGCTTGGGGGAAGATACGCAGTATTTT
TRBJ2-4,-,TRBV27,-,CASGQALSIQYF,TGTGCCAGCGGACAAGCCTTGAGCATTCAGTACTTC
TRBJ2-7,TRBD1,TRBV7-9,-,CASSGDRGIWYEQYF,TGTGCCAGCAGCGGGGACAGGGGAATATGGTACGAGCAGTACTTC
TRBJ1-3,TRBD1,TRBV5-1,-,CASSSGQRTSGNTIYF,TGCGCCAGCAGCTCGGGACAGCGCACCTCTGGAAACACCATATATTTT
TRBJ2-7,TRBD1,TRBV28,-,CASSLLTGIYEQYF,TGTGCCAGCAGTTTATTGACAGGGATTTACGAGCAGTACTTC
TRBJ2-7,TRBD2,TRBV7-9,-,CASSLAGTSDPEQYF,TGTGCCAGCAGCCTAGCCGGGACTAGCGACCCCGAGCAGTACTTC
TRBJ2-7,TRBD2,TRBV30,-,CAWSTGTSGSYEQYF,TGTGCCTGGAGTACCGGGACTAGCGGTTCCTACGAGCAGTACTTC
TRBJ2-3,TRBD1,TRBV7-9,-,CASSVSTGYGTDTQYF,TGTGCCAGCAGCGTCTCGACAGGGTACGGCACAGATACGCAGTATTTT
TRBJ2-7,-,TRBV19,-,CASPPALENEQYF,TGTGCCAGTCCGCCGGCCCTGGAGAACGAGCAGTACTTC
TRBJ2-1,TRBD1,TRBV9,-,CASSTLDRGRSPNNEQFF,TGTGCCAGCAGCACCCTCGACAGGGGGCGCTCCCCGAACAATGAGCAGTTCTTC
TRBJ2-1,-,TRBV25-1,-,CASSANVGQFF,TGTGCCAGCAGTGCCAATGTCGGGCAGTTCTTC
TRBJ2-7,-,TRBV18,-,CASSPRDRVNEQYF,TGTGCCAGCTCACCCCGAGACAGAGTAAACGAGCAGTACTTC
TRBJ2-1,TRBD2,TRBV29-1,-,CSVVPAGTYNEQFF,TGCAGCGTTGTTCCAGCGGGAACCTACAATGAGCAGTTCTTC
TRBJ2-1,-,TRBV5-5,-,CASSTDITSGPYNEQFF,TGTGCCAGCAGCACCGATATAACTAGTGGACCCTACAATGAGCAGTTCTTC
TRBJ2-1,TRBD2,TRBV4-1,-,CASSQGIAGRVNNEQFF,TGCGCCAGCAGCCAAGGTATAGCGGGGAGAGTTAACAATGAGCAGTTCTTC
TRBJ2-3,-,TRBV15,-,CATSRQGPDTQYF,TGTGCCACCAGCAGACAGGGCCCAGATACGCAGTATTTT
TRBJ2-2,-,TRBV4-1,once,CASSLREPNTGELFF,TGCGCCAGCAGCCTCAGGGAACCGAACACCGGGGAGCTGTTTTTT
TRBJ2-1,-,TRBV19,-,CASSVYGGQEQFF,TGTGCCAGTAGTGTATATGGGGGGCAGGAGCAGTTCTTC
TRBJ2-2,-,TRBV29-1,once,CSVALRGYTGELFF,TGCAGCGTTGCCCTCAGGGGCTACACCGGGGAGCTGTTTTTT
TRBJ2-1,TRBD2,TRBV25-1,-,CASRTSASSYNEQFF,TGTGCCAGCAGGACTAGCGCGAGCTCCTACAATGAGCAGTTCTTC
TRBJ2-1,-,TRBV7-6,-,CASSLFGGEERAGVNEQFF,TGTGCCAGCAGCTTATTTGGCGGGGAGGAGAGGGCAGGGGTCAATGAGCAGTTCTTC
TRBJ2-7,TRBD2,TRBV9,-,CASSPPSGSSYEQYF,TGTGCCAGCAGCCCCCCTAGCGGGAGCTCCTACGAGCAGTACTTC
TRBJ2-7,-,TRBV7-9,-,CASSPSGRVEQYF,TGTGCCAGCAGCCCGTCAGGCAGGGTCGAGCAGTACTTC
TRBJ2-7,TRBD1,TRBV11-3,-,CASSNAGPGGEQYF,TGTGCCAGCAGCAATGCGGGCCCAGGGGGCGAGCAGTACTTC
TRBJ2-7,-,TRBV7-9,-,CASGTSSYEQYF,TGTGCCAGCGGGACGAGCTCCTACGAGCAGTACTTC
TRBJ1-1,TRBD1,TRBV7-6,many,CASSLAGTGNTEAFF,TGTGCCAGCAGCTTAGCGGGGACAGGGAACACTGAAGCTTTCTTT
TRBJ2-7,TRBD2,TRBV9,-,CASSTGLVNEQYF,TGTGCCAGCAGCACAGGACTAGTCAACGAGCAGTACTTC
TRBJ2-5,-,TRBV5-1,-,CASSYLRGAGETQYF,TGCGCCAGCAGCTACCTTCGAGGGGCTGGGGAGACCCAGTACTTC
TRBJ2-7,TRBD2,TRBV7-8,once,CASSGRDGPYEQYF,TGTGCCAGCAGCGGGAGGGATGGTCCCTACGAGCAGTACTTC
TRBJ2-1,-,TRBV9,-,CASSSASEQFF,TGTGCCAGCAGCTCCGCTTCCGAGCAGTTCTTC
TRBJ2-5,TRBD1,TRBV5-1,-,CASSDTDRGWGQETQYF,TGCGCCAGCAGCGATACGGACAGGGGTTGGGGCCAAGAGACCCAGTACTTC
TRBJ2-7,TRBD2,TRBV25-1,-,CASSEFRGVPGEQYF,TGTGCCAGCAGTGAATTTCGGGGGGTGCCGGGCGAGCAGTACTTC
TRBJ2-5,-,TRBV27,-,CASSLRAEETQYF,TGTGCCAGCAGTTTACGGGCAGAAGAGACCCAGTACTTC
TRBJ1-2,TRBD1,TRBV28,-,CASSSPGQGSYGYTF,TGTGCCAGCAGTTCCCCTGGACAGGGGTCCTATGGCTACACCTTC
TRBJ2-7,TRBD2,TRBV28,few,CASKGGSSYEQYF,TGTGCCAGCAAGGGAGGGAGCTCCTACGAGCAGTACTTC
TRBJ1-3,-,TRBV7-9,-,CASSSGTGSSTIYF,TGTGCCAGCAGCTCGGGGACCGGATCCAGCACCATATATTTT
TRBJ1-5,-,TRBV6-5,few,CASSPMTSNQPQHF,TGTGCCAGCAGTCCGATGACTAGCAATCAGCCCCAGCATTTT
TRBJ2-1,-,TRBV7-3,many,CASSLDAGNEQFF,TGTGCCAGCAGCTTAGATGCGGGCAATGAGCAGTTCTTC
TRBJ2-1,-,TRBV29-1,-,CSVEDQGGDRWNEQFF,TGCAGCGTTGAAGATCAGGGTGGGGACCGTTGGAATGAGCAGTTCTTC
TRBJ2-7,TRBD2,TRBV29-1,-,CSGAGSSYEQYF,TGCAGCGGAGCGGGGAGCTCCTACGAGCAGTACTTC
TRBJ2-7,-,TRBV28,-,CASEPGHASYEQYF,TGTGCCAGCGAACCAGGGCATGCGTCCTACGAGCAGTACTTC
TRBJ1-1,-,TRBV27,-,CASFVGLNTEAFF,TGTGCCAGTTTCGTAGGGTTGAACACTGAAGCTTTCTTT
TRBJ2-3,-,TRBV6-6,-,CASSYTHTMTDTQYF,TGTGCCAGCAGTTACACCCATACTATGACAGATACGCAGTATTTT
TRBJ1-1,-,TRBV6-1,-,CASSEGSEAFF,TGTGCCAGCAGTGAAGGAAGTGAAGCTTTCTTT
TRBJ1-1,-,TRBV7-9,few,CASSSPGNTEAFF,TGTGCCAGCAGCTCCCCAGGGAACACTGAAGCTTTCTTT
TRBJ2-7,-,TRBV4-2,-,CASSPNAIGSYEQYF,TGTGCCAGCAGCCCGAACGCCATAGGTTCCTACGAGCAGTACTTC
TRBJ2-7,TRBD1,TRBV28,-,CASSITGGSYEQYF,TGTGCCAGCAGTATAACAGGGGGCTCTTACGAGCAGTACTTC
TRBJ2-1,TRBD2,TRBV29-1,-,CSVIRPSGSHEQFF,TGCAGCGTTATTCGGCCTAGCGGGAGCCATGAGCAGTTCTTC
TRBJ2-7,-,TRBV27,-,CASSLSDPSGYEQYF,TGTGCCAGCAGTTTGTCGGATCCGTCGGGTTACGAGCAGTACTTC
TRBJ2-3,TRBD1,TRBV19,-,CASTYGTGGTDTQYF,TGTGCCAGCACATATGGGACAGGGGGAACAGATACGCAGTATTTT
TRBJ2-1,-,TRBV27,-,CASSLWGEEQFF,TGTGCCAGCAGTTTATGGGGAGAAGAGCAGTTCTTC
TRBJ2-1,TRBD2,TRBV10-3,-,CAIEPGSGGHNEQFF,TGTGCCATCGAGCCGGGTAGCGGGGGACACAATGAGCAGTTCTTC
TRBJ2-2,TRBD2,TRBV11-2,-,CASSRGGLELFF,TGTGCCAGCAGCCGCGGGGGTTTAGAGCTGTTTTTT
TRBJ1-4,-,TRBV7-9,-,CASSFTSSAEKLFF,TGTGCCAGCAGCTTCACCTCTTCGGCTGAAAAACTGTTTTTT
TRBJ2-1,-,TRBV7-6,-,CASSLAGFYNEQFF,TGTGCCAGCAGCTTAGCGGGTTTCTACAATGAGCAGTTCTTC